One sample yielded the 18 T cell receptor beta chains listed below, sequenced in a study of blood T cell repertoires in COVID-19. This table comes from immunoSEQ multiplex PCR, and its TCRdb copy is limited to in-frame clones, with some not included. The sample carries 150,000 to 200,000 clones, just over 85% recorded once. Sequencing was performed on PBMCs or T cells enriched from blood (not recorded which). The receptor set was obtained from a woman aged 18-29 years who had recovered from COVID-19.

The chain employs TRBV18 and TRBJ1-1; D perhaps matches TRBD1 (5 bases). The CDR3 extends over 16 amino acids. Trimming stripped 3 bases from V and 1 base from J, with 15 bases between. Germline loops: CDR1 KGHSH, CDR2 LQKENI. DNA of the CDR3: TGTGCCAGCTCACCGCTGACAGCGGGGAAGAACACTGAAGCTTTCTTT. It yields the protein CASSPLTAGKNTEAFF. Full variable domain (outside the CDR3, taken from reference TRBV18 and TRBJ1-1): NAGVMQNPRHLVRRRGQEARLRCSPMKGHSHVYWYRQLPEEGLKFMVYLQKENIIDESGMPKERFSAEFPKEGPSILRIQQVVRGDSAAYFCASSPLTAGKNTEAFFGQGTRLTVV.

The V gene is TRBV6-5, the J gene TRBJ1-6, with TRBD1 matching 9 bases. J gave up 8 bases and V 4 bases, and 6 bases lay outside the gene matches. Germline values: CDR1 MNHEY, CDR2 SVGAGI. The CDR3 spans 15 residues. The CDR3: CASSSVGTGYSPLHF. The CDR3 bases are TGTGCCAGCAGTTCCGTCGGGACAGGGTATTCACCCCTCCACTTT.

The chain employs TRBV6-6 and TRBJ2-3, with D possibly TRBD2 on 7 matching bases. The CDR3 covers 15 residues. V was trimmed by 2 bases and J by 3 bases, leaving 12 bases between them. Germline CDR1 is MNHNY and CDR2 is SVGAGI (reference sequence). CDR3 sequence reads: CASSYGGAATDTQYF. For the CDR3, the DNA is TGTGCCAGCAGTTACGGGGGGGCCGCAACAGATACGCAGTATTTT.

The chain has TRBV7-9 and TRBJ1-6; D call uncertain. The CDR3 length is 13 residues. Looked up from germline, CDR1 is SEHNR and CDR2 is FQNEAQ (reference sequence). V was trimmed by 5 bases and J by 7 bases, leaving 9 bases between them. The CDR3 loop reads CASSQDGNSPLHF. For the CDR3, the DNA is TGTGCCAGCAGCCAAGACGGGAATTCACCCCTCCACTTT.

The V gene is TRBV5-8, the J gene TRBJ1-5; D may be TRBD1 (5 bases). The V end lost 2 bases, the J end lost 3 bases, and 9 bases lay between the germline ends. Per germline, CDR1 SGHTS and CDR2 YDEGEE. The CDR3 has 14 amino acids. CDR3 DNA: TGTGCCAGCAGCTTAGTGACAGACAATCAGCCCCAGCATTTT. Translating gives CASSLVTDNQPQHF. The full variable domain, its missing parts supplied by reference TRBV5-8 and TRBJ1-5, is EAGVTQSPTHLIKTRGQQATLRCSPISGHTSVYWYQQALGLGLQFLLWYDEGEERNRGNFPPRFSGRQFPNYSSELNVNALELEDSALYLCASSLVTDNQPQHFGDGTRLSIL.

The chain couples TRBV2 to TRBJ1-2, with TRBD1 matching over 7 bases. V was clipped by 11 bases and J by 5 bases; unmatched bases: 8. Germline V lookup: CDR1 SNHLY, CDR2 FYNNEI. This CDR3 has 12 amino acids. CDR3 region: CADRQGGYGYTF. The CDR3 coding sequence is TGTGCCGACAGACAGGGAGGTTATGGCTACACCTTC.

This chain joins TRBV28 and TRBJ1-3, with 10 bases aligning to TRBD1. Looked up from germline, CDR1 is MDHEN and CDR2 is SYDVKM. This CDR3 is built from 16 residues. J was trimmed by 2 bases and V by 2 bases; bases with no gene match: 3. The CDR3 DNA reads TGTGCCAGCAGTTTAGGGACAGGGGTTCCTGGAAACACCATATATTTT. Translated: CASSLGTGVPGNTIYF.

This chain connects TRBV28 to TRBJ1-1; 8 nucleotides match TRBD1. The CDR3 extends over 15 amino acids. CDR1 and CDR2 from the germline V gene are MDHEN and SYDVKM. Trimming cost V 6 bases and J 1 base; bases outside gene matches: 7. CDR3 sequence (DNA): TGTGCCAGCAGCCCAGGGGGCGCTAGGAACACTGAAGCTTTCTTT. Its protein product is CASSPGGARNTEAFF.

This sequence joins TRBV6-6 and TRBJ2-7; 8 bases map to TRBD1. The V and J ends lost 2 bases and 1 base, in that order; junction bases with no gene match: 4. This CDR3 spans 15 amino acids. Looked up from germline, CDR1 is MNHNY and CDR2 is SVGAGI (reference sequence). The CDR3 spells CASSYNRQGSYEQYF. CDR3 DNA: TGTGCCAGCAGTTACAATCGACAGGGGTCCTACGAGCAGTACTTC.

The chain has TRBV12-2 and TRBJ1-5. TRBV12-2 is flagged as a pseudogene. This CDR3 contains 17 residues. Here the CDR3 reads CASRLGSRRLLNQPQHF. Written as DNA, the CDR3 is TGTGCAAGTCGCTTAGGATCACGGCGACTCTTAAATCAGCCCCAGCATTTT.

The chain recombines TRBV30 with TRBJ2-1; the D gene is possibly TRBD1 (5 bases). The V gene's germline CDR1 is GTSNPN and CDR2 SVGIG (reference sequence). Trimming removed 2 bases at V and 6 bases at J, with 11 bases between. CDR3 length: 13 amino acids. The CDR3 DNA follows: TGTGCCTGGAGTCCAGGTGGGGCCAATGAGCAGTTCTTC. Translating it yields CAWSPGGANEQFF. Using reference TRBV30 and TRBJ2-1 for the parts outside the CDR3, the full variable domain is SQTIHQWPATLVQPVGSPLSLECTVEGTSNPNLYWYRQAAGRGLQLLFYSVGIGQISSEVPQNLSASRPQDRQFILSSKKLLLSDSGFYLCAWSPGGANEQFFGPGTRLTVL.

With respect to this clone: The junction does not match germline at one end; this may be a read error. The CDR3 reads CARSVGSNTEAFF. CDR3 DNA: TGTGCCAGGAGTGTCGGGTCGAACACTGAAGCTTTCTTT. V is TRBV2 and J is TRBJ1-1; D ambiguous. Germline V gene data show CDR1 as SNHLY and CDR2 as FYNNEI. The CDR3 runs 13 residues.

This chain connects TRBV9 to TRBJ1-1, with D maybe TRBD1 (5 bases). The germline V and J ends were trimmed by 4 bases and 5 bases, with 18 bases remaining between them. Germline lookup yields CDR1 SGDLS and CDR2 YYNGEE. This CDR3 comprises 15 residues. The CDR3 coding sequence is TGTGCCAGCAGCCCATACCATCAGGAGGGGACTGAAGCTTTCTTT. This encodes CASSPYHQEGTEAFF.

The chain has TRBV30 and TRBJ1-4, with unresolved D. The V end was cut by 3 bases, the J end by 8 bases, with 13 bases between. Germline V lookup: CDR1 GTSNPN, CDR2 SVGIG (reference sequence). CDR3 length: 13 amino acids. Written as DNA, the CDR3 is TGTGCCTGGAGACGGAGCCCAGAGGAAAAACTGTTTTTT. Translating it yields CAWRRSPEEKLFF. Based on the CDR3 plus reference TRBV30 and TRBJ1-4, the full variable domain is SQTIHQWPATLVQPVGSPLSLECTVEGTSNPNLYWYRQAAGRGLQLLFYSVGIGQISSEVPQNLSASRPQDRQFILSSKKLLLSDSGFYLCAWRRSPEEKLFFGSGTQLSVL.

The rearrangement uses TRBV4-2 and TRBJ2-3; tentative D call: TRBD1 (5 bases). This CDR3 has 14 amino acids. Germline CDR1 reads LGHNA; CDR2 reads YNFKEQ. V lost 4 bases and J 4 bases, leaving 12 bases between the germline ends. The CDR3 region has the DNA TGTGCCAGCAGCCCTAATTTAGGGGCAGATACGCAGTATTTT. Protein product: CASSPNLGADTQYF.

Details on this clone: This same CDR3 is encoded by further DNA sequences in the sample. The CDR3 nucleotides are TGTGCCAGCAGCCCGCGACAGGGGGATCAGCCCCAGCATTTT. This translates into CASSPRQGDQPQHF. The V and J genes are TRBV7-2 and TRBJ1-5, with TRBD1 matching 9 bases. Trimming removed 5 bases from V and 5 bases from J; junction bases left unmatched: 4. The length of the CDR3 is 14 residues. Germline CDR1 is SGHTA and CDR2 is FQGNSA.

The rearrangement joins TRBV19 to TRBJ1-4; the D is unclear. The V gene lost 1 base and the J gene lost 7 bases, with 19 bases spanning the gap. This CDR3 is built from 17 residues. Germline lookup yields CDR1 LNHDA and CDR2 SQIVND (reference sequence). Here the CDR3 reads CASSIAGVSGSGEKLFF. The CDR3, as DNA: TGTGCCAGTAGTATAGCCGGGGTTTCCGGATCCGGTGAAAAACTGTTTTTT.

The chain carries TRBV5-6 and TRBJ2-5; D is perhaps TRBD1 (6 bases). The germline V and J ends were trimmed by 4 bases and 5 bases, with 12 bases remaining between them. This CDR3 comprises 13 residues. Germline V lookup: CDR1 SGHDT, CDR2 YYEEEE. CDR3 DNA sequence: TGTGCCAGCAGCACCCAGGGGCCGGAGACCCAGTACTTC. Amino acids: CASSTQGPETQYF.